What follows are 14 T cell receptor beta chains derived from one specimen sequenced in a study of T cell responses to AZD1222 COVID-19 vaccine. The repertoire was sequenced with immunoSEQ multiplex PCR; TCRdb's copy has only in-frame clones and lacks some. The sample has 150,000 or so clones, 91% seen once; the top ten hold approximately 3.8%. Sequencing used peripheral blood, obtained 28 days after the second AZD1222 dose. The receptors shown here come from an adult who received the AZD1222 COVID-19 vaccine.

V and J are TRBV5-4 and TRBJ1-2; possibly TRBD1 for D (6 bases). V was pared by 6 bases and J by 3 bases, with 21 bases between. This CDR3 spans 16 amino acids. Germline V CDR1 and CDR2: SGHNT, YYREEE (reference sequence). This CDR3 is CASTSGGGQGHYGYTF. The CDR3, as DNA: TGTGCCAGCACCTCAGGAGGTGGTCAGGGGCACTATGGCTACACCTTC.

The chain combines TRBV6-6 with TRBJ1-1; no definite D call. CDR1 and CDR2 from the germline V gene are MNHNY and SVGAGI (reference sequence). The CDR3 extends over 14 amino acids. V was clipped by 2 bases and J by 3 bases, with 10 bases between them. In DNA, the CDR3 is TGTGCCAGCAGTTACAGCGGACCGGACACTGAAGCTTTCTTT. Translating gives CASSYSGPDTEAFF.

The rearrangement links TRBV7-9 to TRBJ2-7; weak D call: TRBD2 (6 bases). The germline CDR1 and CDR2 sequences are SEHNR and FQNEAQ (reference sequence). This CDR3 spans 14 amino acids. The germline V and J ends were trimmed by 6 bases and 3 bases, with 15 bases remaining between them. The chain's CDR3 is CASSPKGLGYEQYF. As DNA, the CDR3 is TGTGCCAGCAGTCCTAAGGGACTTGGCTACGAGCAGTACTTC.

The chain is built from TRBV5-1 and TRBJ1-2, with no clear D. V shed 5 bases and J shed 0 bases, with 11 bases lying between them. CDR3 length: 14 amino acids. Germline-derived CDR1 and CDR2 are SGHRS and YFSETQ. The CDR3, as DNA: TGCGCCAGCAGAGAAGGGTTAGCTAACTATGGCTACACCTTC. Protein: CASREGLANYGYTF.

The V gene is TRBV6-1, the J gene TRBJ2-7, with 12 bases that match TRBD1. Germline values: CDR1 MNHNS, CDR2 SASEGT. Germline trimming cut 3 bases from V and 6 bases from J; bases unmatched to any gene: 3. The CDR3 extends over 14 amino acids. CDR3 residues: CASSDRDRGREQYF. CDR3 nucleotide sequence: TGTGCCAGCAGTGATCGGGACAGGGGGCGCGAGCAGTACTTC.

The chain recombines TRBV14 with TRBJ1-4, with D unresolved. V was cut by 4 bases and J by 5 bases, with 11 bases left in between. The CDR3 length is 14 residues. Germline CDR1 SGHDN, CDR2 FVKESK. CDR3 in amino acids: CASSRTAANEKLFF. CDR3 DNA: TGTGCCAGCAGCCGGACGGCCGCGAATGAAAAACTGTTTTTT.

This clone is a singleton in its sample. The CDR3 reads CASSLSGGTEAFF. CDR3 nucleotides: TGTGCCAGCAGTTTAAGCGGGGGGACTGAAGCTTTCTTT. The chain links TRBV12-3 or TRBV12-4 to TRBJ1-1, with D perhaps matching TRBD1 (5 bases). The CDR3 runs to 13 residues. V was trimmed by 2 bases and J by 5 bases, leaving 9 bases between them.

The CDR3 nucleotides read TGTGCCAGCAGTGAATACCCCGGGGAGCTGTTTTTT. It encodes CASSEYPGELFF. The chain employs TRBV25-1 and TRBJ2-2; D is ambiguous. The CDR3 extends over 12 amino acids. V lost 0 bases and J 6 bases, leaving 2 bases between the germline ends. Per the germline V gene, CDR1 is MGHDK and CDR2 is SYGVNS.

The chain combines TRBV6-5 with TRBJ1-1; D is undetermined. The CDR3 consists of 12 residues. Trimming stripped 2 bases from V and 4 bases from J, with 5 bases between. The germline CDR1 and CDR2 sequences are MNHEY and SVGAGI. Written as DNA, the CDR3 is TGTGCCAGCAGTTACAGGGCCACTGAAGCTTTCTTT. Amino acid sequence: CASSYRATEAFF.

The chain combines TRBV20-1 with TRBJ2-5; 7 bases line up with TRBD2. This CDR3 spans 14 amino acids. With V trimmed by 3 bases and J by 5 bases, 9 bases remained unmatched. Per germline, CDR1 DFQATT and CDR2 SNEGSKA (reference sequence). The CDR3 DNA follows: TGCAGTGCTAGTATAAGCGGGGATGGTGAGACCCAGTACTTC. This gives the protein CSASISGDGETQYF.

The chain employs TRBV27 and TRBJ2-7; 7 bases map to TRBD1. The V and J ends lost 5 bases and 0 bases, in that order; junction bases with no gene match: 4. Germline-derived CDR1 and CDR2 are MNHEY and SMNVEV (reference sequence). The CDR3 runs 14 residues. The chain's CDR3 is CASSQTGSSYEQYF. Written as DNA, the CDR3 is TGTGCCAGCAGTCAGACAGGGAGCTCCTACGAGCAGTACTTC.

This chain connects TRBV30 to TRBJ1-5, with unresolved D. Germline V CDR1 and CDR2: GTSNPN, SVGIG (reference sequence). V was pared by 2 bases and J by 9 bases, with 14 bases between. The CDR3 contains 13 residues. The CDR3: CAWSNSVSGPQHF. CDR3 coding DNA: TGTGCCTGGAGTAACTCAGTGTCAGGGCCCCAGCATTTT. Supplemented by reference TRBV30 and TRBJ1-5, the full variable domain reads SQTIHQWPATLVQPVGSPLSLECTVEGTSNPNLYWYRQAAGRGLQLLFYSVGIGQISSEVPQNLSASRPQDRQFILSSKKLLLSDSGFYLCAWSNSVSGPQHFGDGTRLSIL.

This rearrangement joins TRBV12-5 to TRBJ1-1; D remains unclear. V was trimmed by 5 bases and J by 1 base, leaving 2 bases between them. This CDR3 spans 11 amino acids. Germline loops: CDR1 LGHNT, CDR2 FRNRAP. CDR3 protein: CASGQNTEAFF. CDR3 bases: TGTGCTAGTGGTCAGAACACTGAAGCTTTCTTT.

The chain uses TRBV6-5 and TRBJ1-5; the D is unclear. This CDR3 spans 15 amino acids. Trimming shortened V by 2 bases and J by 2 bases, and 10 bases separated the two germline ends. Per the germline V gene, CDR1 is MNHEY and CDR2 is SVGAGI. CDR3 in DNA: TGTGCCAGCAGTTACCCGTCCCAAGGCAATCAGCCCCAGCATTTT. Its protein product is CASSYPSQGNQPQHF.